The 25 T cell receptor beta chains given below trace back to one sample, sequenced in a study of T cell changes during pregnancy in multiple sclerosis. Sequencing used immunoSEQ multiplex PCR; TCRdb keeps in-frame clones, though not all of them. The top ten hold under 0.7% of the sample, which has about 41,000 clones, roughly nine tenths seen once. Here the sequenced sample was CD4+ T cells from peripheral blood mononuclear cells, taken in the first trimester of pregnancy. The source is a female donor with multiple sclerosis, enrolled in a pregnancy study.

V usage is TRBV27 and J usage is TRBJ1-1; 9 nucleotides match TRBD1. CDR1 and CDR2 from the germline V gene are MNHEY and SMNVEV (reference sequence). The CDR3 sequence is 13 residues long. Unmatched junction bases numbered 2, after V lost 5 bases and J lost 4 bases. Written as DNA, the CDR3 is TGTGCCAGCAGTACAGGGGGCCGCACTGAAGCTTTCTTT. Translation gives CASSTGGRTEAFF.

V and J are TRBV7-9 and TRBJ2-3; TRBD2 matches 7 bases. Germline loops: CDR1 SEHNR, CDR2 FQNEAQ (reference sequence). Germline trimming cut 5 bases from V and 3 bases from J; bases unmatched to any gene: 5. This CDR3 is built from 14 residues. The CDR3 DNA is TGTGCCAGCAGCGCCTCCGGGGGGACAGATACGCAGTATTTT. It specifies CASSASGGTDTQYF.

This clone was picked up a small number of times. V is TRBV6-5 and J is TRBJ1-2, with 11 bases matching TRBD1. CDR1 and CDR2 (germline): MNHEY, SVGAGI. Trimming cost V 2 bases and J 2 bases; bases outside gene matches: 4. The CDR3 spans 16 residues. The CDR3 loop reads CASSYTRTGGNYGYTF. The CDR3, as DNA: TGTGCCAGCAGTTACACAAGGACAGGGGGCAACTATGGCTACACCTTC.

The CDR3 loop reads CASRPFFGGGRATGELFF. CDR3 sequence (DNA): TGTGCCAGCAGACCCTTTTTTGGGGGCGGGAGGGCCACCGGGGAGCTGTTTTTT. The chain has TRBV11-2 and TRBJ2-2; 9 nucleotides agree with TRBD2. Germline trimming cut 6 bases from V and 4 bases from J; bases unmatched to any gene: 15. This CDR3 comprises 18 residues. Germline V gene lookup returns CDR1 SGHAT and CDR2 FQNNGV.

The chain links TRBV28 to TRBJ1-5, with no clear D. CDR1 is MDHEN, CDR2 SYDVKM, per germline. CDR3 size: 15 residues. Deletions cut 8 bases from V and 0 bases from J, with 14 bases between. The CDR3 region has the DNA TGTGCCAGCTGGGCACAAGGAAATAGCAATCAGCCCCAGCATTTT. This gives the protein CASWAQGNSNQPQHF.

The chain links TRBV7-9 to TRBJ2-5; 12 bases match TRBD2. Germline assignment: CDR1 SEHNR and CDR2 FQNEAQ (reference sequence). V dropped 2 bases and J dropped 3; count of bases not matched to a gene: 4. This CDR3 is 16 amino acids long. CDR3 sequence reads: CASSLRLAGGEETQYF. CDR3 in DNA: TGTGCCAGCAGCTTAAGGCTAGCGGGAGGGGAAGAGACCCAGTACTTC. Full variable domain (rest looked up from reference TRBV7-9 and TRBJ2-5): DTGVSQNPRHKITKRGQNVTFRCDPISEHNRLYWYRQTLGQGPEFLTYFQNEAQLEKSRLLSDRFSAERPKGSFSTLEIQRTEQGDSAMYLCASSLRLAGGEETQYFGPGTRLLVL.

The chain links TRBV28 to TRBJ1-2; tentatively, D is TRBD1 (6 bases). The CDR3 totals 13 residues. The V end was cut by 3 bases, the J end by 12 bases, with 17 bases between. Germline loops: CDR1 MDHEN, CDR2 SYDVKM. CDR3 loop: CASSLGQGIMNTF. The CDR3 DNA reads as TGTGCCAGCAGTTTGGGGCAGGGGATTATGAACACCTTC.

The sample holds one count of this clone. The chain combines TRBV30 with TRBJ2-5, with D maybe TRBD1 (6 bases). Germline CDR1 GTSNPN, CDR2 SVGIG (reference sequence). Deletions cut 0 bases from V and 2 bases from J, with 10 bases between. The length of the CDR3 is 14 residues. The CDR3 sequence: CAWSVGTLQETQYF. For the CDR3, the DNA is TGTGCCTGGAGTGTAGGGACATTACAAGAGACCCAGTACTTC.

The V gene is TRBV7-2, the J gene TRBJ1-5; D remains unclear. Trimming shortened V by 1 base and J by 6 bases, and 13 bases separated the two germline ends. CDR1 and CDR2 from the germline V gene are SGHTA and FQGNSA. The CDR3 sequence is 15 residues long. CDR3: CASSLGAGLGQPQHF. The CDR3 DNA reads TGTGCCAGCAGCTTAGGGGCGGGGTTGGGTCAGCCCCAGCATTTT.

The rearrangement uses TRBV18 and TRBJ1-1; 9 bases match TRBD1. Trimming removed 5 bases from V and 7 bases from J; junction bases left unmatched: 8. CDR1 and CDR2 (germline): KGHSH, LQKENI. CDR3 length equals 14 residues. CDR3 DNA sequence: TGTGCCAGCTCATCGGGACAGGGTCTGGGTGAAGCTTTCTTT. Its translation is CASSSGQGLGEAFF.

This chain joins TRBV15 and TRBJ1-1; TRBD1 might be the D (5 bases). This CDR3 region has 18 residues. Germline loops: CDR1 LNHNV, CDR2 YYDKDF (reference sequence). The V and J ends lost 4 bases and 3 bases respectively, with 24 bases between them. The DNA for the CDR3 is TGTGCCACCAGCACCCCGGGCCAAACTGGGTGGGGGGACACTGAAGCTTTCTTT. Translated: CATSTPGQTGWGDTEAFF.

Only one count was recorded for this clone. The chain has TRBV7-9 and TRBJ2-7; D might be TRBD2 (6 bases). Trimming shortened V by 1 base and J by 6 bases, and 13 bases separated the two germline ends. Germline V lookup: CDR1 SEHNR, CDR2 FQNEAQ (reference sequence). The CDR3 has 14 amino acids. CDR3 sequence: CASSLDVLGGEQYF. The CDR3 region has the DNA TGTGCCAGCAGCTTAGACGTCTTGGGGGGCGAGCAGTACTTC.

The chain combines TRBV6-5 with TRBJ1-1, with 9 nucleotides matching TRBD1. The CDR3 sequence is 14 residues long. The trim removed 5 bases at V and 1 base at J, leaving 2 bases unmatched. CDR1 MNHEY and CDR2 SVGAGI come from the germline V gene. The CDR3 region has the DNA TGTGCCAGCAGTACAGGGGGCAGGAACACTGAAGCTTTCTTT. This encodes CASSTGGRNTEAFF.

This clone was recorded once. The chain links TRBV28 to TRBJ2-7; TRBD1 matches at 9 bases. The CDR3 consists of 16 residues. Germline V gene lookup returns CDR1 MDHEN and CDR2 SYDVKM. The V gene end was trimmed by 2 bases and the J gene end by 4 bases; junction bases not matched to a gene: 9. This chain's CDR3 is CASSLVRGTGKYEQYF. The CDR3 DNA follows: TGTGCCAGCAGTTTAGTCCGGGGGACAGGGAAGTACGAGCAGTACTTC.

The chain is built from TRBV19 and TRBJ2-7; 9 bases agree with TRBD2. This CDR3 comprises 15 residues. The germline gives CDR1 LNHDA, CDR2 SQIVND (reference sequence). Germline trimming cut 5 bases from V and 0 bases from J; bases unmatched to any gene: 5. The CDR3 spells CASSPLAGSSYEQYF. The CDR3 nucleotides read TGTGCCAGTAGTCCCCTAGCGGGGTCCTCCTACGAGCAGTACTTC.

The chain recombines TRBV19 with TRBJ2-2; the D gene is possibly TRBD2 (5 bases). V was cut by 7 bases and J by 0 bases, with 12 bases left in between. This CDR3 is 15 amino acids long. Germline loops: CDR1 LNHDA, CDR2 SQIVND (reference sequence). The CDR3 loop is CASKTGSANTGELFF. The DNA of the CDR3 is TGTGCCAGTAAAACGGGTAGCGCGAACACCGGGGAGCTGTTTTTT.

The V gene is TRBV18, the J gene TRBJ1-2, with 7 positions matching TRBD1. The ends lost 6 bases at V and 5 bases at J; junction bases unmatched: 6. Germline-derived CDR1 and CDR2 are KGHSH and LQKENI. The length of the CDR3 is 13 residues. This CDR3 reads CASSPKTGYGYTF. In DNA form, the CDR3 reads TGTGCCAGCTCGCCTAAGACAGGGTATGGCTACACCTTC.

The rearrangement links TRBV5-1 to TRBJ2-7; 11 bases are a match to TRBD2. V shed 3 bases and J 2 bases; nucleotides not matched to a gene: 7. The CDR3 sequence is 16 residues long. Germline loops: CDR1 SGHRS, CDR2 YFSETQ. Here the CDR3 DNA reads TGCGCCAGCAGCTCGGCTGGGACTAGCGGTGCCTACGAGCAGTACTTC. Its protein product is CASSSAGTSGAYEQYF.

V gene TRBV30 combines with J gene TRBJ2-7; 8 nucleotides line up with TRBD2. The CDR3 consists of 15 residues. Germline values: CDR1 GTSNPN, CDR2 SVGIG (reference sequence). V was clipped by 6 bases and J by 3 bases; unmatched bases: 13. The CDR3 region is CACFPGRAGGYEQYF. The CDR3 DNA is TGTGCCTGTTTCCCCGGGAGGGCAGGCGGCTACGAGCAGTACTTC.

The gene calls are TRBV7-2 and TRBJ2-7, with 11 nucleotides matching TRBD2. V was pared by 3 bases and J by 2 bases, with 9 bases of the junction left unmatched. The CDR3 runs 17 residues. Germline-derived CDR1 and CDR2 are SGHTA and FQGNSA. The CDR3 DNA is TGTGCCAGCAGCTTGGGGGGGGTTAGCGGGAGGGCCTACGAGCAGTACTTC. Its translation: CASSLGGVSGRAYEQYF.

This chain connects TRBV19 to TRBJ1-1, with 8 positions matching TRBD1. The CDR3 loop spans 16 amino acids. Germline CDR1 is LNHDA and CDR2 is SQIVND (reference sequence). V shed 6 bases, J shed 0 bases, and the junction held 9 bases outside the gene matches. CDR3 loop: CASRPRGPSMNTEAFF. CDR3 nucleotides: TGTGCCAGTAGACCCAGGGGGCCTTCCATGAACACTGAAGCTTTCTTT.

This chain uses TRBV7-9 with TRBJ2-1; 14 bases are a match to TRBD2. Per germline, CDR1 SEHNR and CDR2 FQNEAQ (reference sequence). The CDR3 runs to 14 residues. V gave up 3 bases and J gave up 12 bases; unmatched junction bases: 4. The CDR3 protein is CASSFGLAGGTQFF. The DNA of the CDR3 is TGTGCCAGCAGCTTCGGACTAGCGGGGGGTACGCAGTTCTTC. Full variable domain (missing parts from reference TRBV7-9 and TRBJ2-1): DTGVSQNPRHKITKRGQNVTFRCDPISEHNRLYWYRQTLGQGPEFLTYFQNEAQLEKSRLLSDRFSAERPKGSFSTLEIQRTEQGDSAMYLCASSFGLAGGTQFFGPGTRLTVL.

This chain connects TRBV4-2 to TRBJ2-5; 10 bases agree with TRBD2. Germline CDR1 LGHNA, CDR2 YNFKEQ. Trimming removed 4 bases from V and 4 bases from J; junction bases left unmatched: 27. The CDR3 extends over 22 amino acids. In nucleotides, the CDR3 is TGTGCCAGCAGCCGAAGGGTATTAGCGGGAGGAACGCCCAAATACCATGGAGAGACCCAGTACTTC. Translating it yields CASSRRVLAGGTPKYHGETQYF.

CDR3 in amino acids: CATEDRISYEQYF. The CDR3 nucleotides are TGTGCCACCGAGGACAGGATCTCCTACGAGCAGTACTTC. The chain employs TRBV6-1 and TRBJ2-7; TRBD1 agrees at 7 bases. This CDR3 spans 13 amino acids. V dropped 10 bases and J dropped 0; count of bases not matched to a gene: 6. Germline CDR1 reads MNHNS; CDR2 reads SASEGT.

This chain joins TRBV5-4 and TRBJ2-1; 9 bases align to TRBD2. The junction had 11 bases not matched to a gene; V was cut back by 1 base and J by 9 bases. The germline V gene encodes CDR1 SGHNT and CDR2 YYREEE (reference sequence). The CDR3 has 16 residues. This chain's CDR3 is CASSLNAGGAGREQFF. The DNA of the CDR3 is TGTGCCAGCAGCTTGAATGCGGGAGGGGCGGGACGTGAGCAGTTCTTC. Looking up the rest from reference TRBV5-4 and TRBJ2-1 gives the full variable domain: ETGVTQSPTHLIKTRGQQVTLRCSSQSGHNTVSWYQQALGQGPQFIFQYYREEENGRGNFPPRFSGLQFPNYSSELNVNALELDDSALYLCASSLNAGGAGREQFFGPGTRLTVL.